The 26 T cell receptor beta chains in this list originate from one sample, sequenced in a study of OX40 agonist ivuxolimab in advanced cancers. TCRdb's copy holds only in-frame clones and misses some; the assay was immunoSEQ multiplex PCR. The table has about 80,000 clones, about 90% seen once. The sample in question was CD4+ or CD8+ T cells sorted from blood, obtained in a trial of the OX40 agonist ivuxolimab. The receptor set was obtained from an adult with an advanced solid tumor such as melanoma, head and neck, liver or kidney cancer.

This rearrangement joins TRBV27 to TRBJ2-3; 9 nucleotides match TRBD2. There are 15 residues in the CDR3. The germline CDR1 and CDR2 sequences are MNHEY and SMNVEV (reference sequence). The V gene end was trimmed by 4 bases and the J gene end by 5 bases; junction bases not matched to a gene: 7. CDR3 amino acids: CASSSLAGWKDTQYF. The CDR3, as DNA: TGTGCCAGCAGTTCCCTAGCGGGGTGGAAAGATACGCAGTATTTT.

This chain joins TRBV27 and TRBJ1-2; a possible D gene is TRBD1 (5 bases). The V and J ends lost 3 bases and 7 bases respectively, with 12 bases between them. The CDR3 extends over 13 amino acids. From germline, CDR1 is MNHEY and CDR2 SMNVEV (reference sequence). CDR3 coding DNA: TGTGCCAGCAGTTTCACAGGCCCCGGTGGCTACACCTTC. This gives the protein CASSFTGPGGYTF.

This chain connects TRBV11-2 to TRBJ1-2; 9 bases match TRBD1. The ends lost 0 bases at V and 7 bases at J; junction bases unmatched: 6. CDR1 is SGHAT and CDR2 is FQNNGV in the germline V gene. The CDR3 has 15 amino acids. CDR3 loop: CASSLDLQGAAGYTF. In DNA form, the CDR3 reads TGTGCCAGCAGCTTAGATCTACAGGGGGCCGCTGGCTACACCTTC.

J is TRBJ2-1 and V is TRBV27, with TRBD2 matching over 10 bases. Per the germline V gene, CDR1 is MNHEY and CDR2 is SMNVEV (reference sequence). The CDR3 runs 17 residues. The trim removed 2 bases at V and 1 base at J, leaving 5 bases unmatched. CDR3 residues: CASSLGLAGVSYNEQFF. DNA for the CDR3: TGTGCCAGCAGTTTAGGGCTAGCGGGGGTTTCCTACAATGAGCAGTTCTTC.

The chain uses TRBV11-1 and TRBJ2-7; D assignment may be TRBD1 or TRBD2 (5 bases each). The germline V and J ends were trimmed by 4 bases and 0 bases, with 13 bases remaining between them. Germline-derived CDR1 and CDR2 are SGHAT and FQDESV (reference sequence). The CDR3 has 15 amino acids. CDR3 nucleotide sequence: TGTGCCAGCAGCTCCCGGGACGGCGCCTCCTACGAGCAGTACTTC. Protein sequence: CASSSRDGASYEQYF.

To note about this clone: The junction differs from germline at one of its ends, possibly a read error. The rearrangement links TRBV7-7 to TRBJ2-5; 8 bases are shared with TRBD1. The V gene's germline CDR1 is SSHAT and CDR2 FNYEAQ (reference sequence). The CDR3 totals 15 residues. CDR3: CASSMEAGGKETQYF. The CDR3, as DNA: TGTGCTAGCAGTATGGAAGCAGGGGGCAAAGAGACCCAGTACTTC.

This sequence joins TRBV19 and TRBJ1-2; D gene uncertain. The CDR3 totals 14 residues. Germline CDR1 is LNHDA and CDR2 is SQIVND (reference sequence). V lost 3 bases, J lost 4 bases, and 12 bases lay in between. DNA for the CDR3: TGTGCCAGTAGTATTTACGGGGAAGGCTATGGCTACACCTTC. Protein: CASSIYGEGYGYTF.

V gene TRBV2 combines with J gene TRBJ1-1; D uncertain. The CDR3 has 16 amino acids. Germline V gene data show CDR1 as SNHLY and CDR2 as FYNNEI. Trimming took 3 bases from V and 3 from J, leaving 17 bases between them. The CDR3 DNA reads as TGTGCCAGCAGTGATCCTCGGTTCGGTTCTGACACTGAAGCTTTCTTT. Residues: CASSDPRFGSDTEAFF.

Only one count was recorded for this clone. This chain joins TRBV5-5 and TRBJ1-1; D not resolved. The CDR3 runs to 13 residues. V was shortened by 0 bases and J by 5 bases, with 8 bases between the two germline ends. CDR1 and CDR2 (germline): SGHKS, YYEKEE (reference sequence). CDR3 residues: CASSLDGSTEAFF. The CDR3 DNA sequence: TGTGCCAGCAGCTTGGACGGGTCGACTGAAGCTTTCTTT.

The V call is TRBV11-2, the J call TRBJ1-5, with D uncertain. V was trimmed by 0 bases and J by 3 bases, leaving 9 bases between them. Germline V CDR1 and CDR2: SGHAT, FQNNGV. The CDR3 runs 15 residues. CDR3 nucleotides: TGTGCCAGCAGCTTAGAATTCGGATTCAATCAGCCCCAGCATTTT. This sequence encodes CASSLEFGFNQPQHF.

The V call is TRBV12-1, the J call TRBJ2-2. TRBV12-1 is a known pseudogene. This CDR3 is 15 amino acids long. CDR3 protein: CASSSPGRNTGELFF. CDR3 bases: TGTGCCAGCAGCTCTCCGGGACGGAACACCGGGGAGCTGTTTTTT.

V is TRBV15 and J is TRBJ2-1; D remains ambiguous. This CDR3 is built from 15 residues. Germline assignment: CDR1 LNHNV and CDR2 YYDKDF (reference sequence). V lost 0 bases to trimming and J lost 5 bases, with 11 bases between them. Here the CDR3 reads CATSRDLAINNEQFF. CDR3 nucleotide sequence: TGTGCCACCAGCAGAGATCTGGCGATAAACAATGAGCAGTTCTTC.

The genes are TRBV11-2 and TRBJ1-5; TRBD1 aligns across 7 bases. Per germline, CDR1 SGHAT and CDR2 FQNNGV. This CDR3 is 16 amino acids long. V shed 1 base and J 5 bases; nucleotides not matched to a gene: 8. Here the CDR3 reads CASSLAGTVTDQPQHF. CDR3 coding DNA: TGTGCCAGCAGCTTAGCTGGGACAGTTACGGATCAGCCCCAGCATTTT.

The CDR3 DNA follows: TGTGCCAGCAGTGAAACCGAGGGGACCGACTATAATTCACCCCTCCACTTT. This translates into CASSETEGTDYNSPLHF. The V call is TRBV2, the J call TRBJ1-6, with a possible D match to TRBD1 (5 bases). Trimming took 2 bases from V and 3 from J, leaving 14 bases between them. The CDR3 is 17 amino acids. Germline V CDR1 and CDR2: SNHLY, FYNNEI.

This chain connects TRBV7-6 to TRBJ2-3, with D perhaps matching TRBD1 or TRBD2 (5 bases each). Germline V gives CDR1 SGHVS, CDR2 FNYEAQ. CDR3 length: 14 amino acids. V lost 5 bases, J lost 7 bases, and 16 bases lay in between. The CDR3 nucleotides read TGTGCCAGCAGCCCTGTCGGCGAGGGGAATACGCAGTATTTT. It is translated as CASSPVGEGNTQYF.

This clone is a singleton in its sample. This chain connects TRBV4-3 to TRBJ1-1, with D hard to call. The germline V and J ends were trimmed by 0 bases and 10 bases, with 21 bases remaining between them. Per the germline V gene, CDR1 is LGHNA and CDR2 is YSLEER. This CDR3 is 16 amino acids long. This chain's CDR3 is CASSQDSGGGTSVAFF. CDR3 DNA: TGCGCCAGCAGCCAAGATAGCGGCGGAGGTACATCGGTAGCTTTCTTT.

The chain carries TRBV6-1 and TRBJ2-4; D call uncertain. Germline lookup yields CDR1 MNHNS and CDR2 SASEGT. This CDR3 is 14 amino acids long. Trimming pared 2 bases from V and 8 bases from J, leaving 13 bases between. The CDR3 nucleotides are TGTGCCAGCAGTGAATTTGGGCCCCTGTACATTCAGTACTTC. Encoded protein: CASSEFGPLYIQYF.

This clone is a singleton in its sample. The rearrangement uses TRBV6-5 and TRBJ2-1; D is undetermined. The CDR3 contains 11 residues. Per germline, CDR1 MNHEY and CDR2 SVGAGI. V lost 3 bases and J lost 6, with 3 bases in between. The DNA for the CDR3 is TGTGCCAGCAGTTATATCAATGAGCAGTTCTTC. Its protein is CASSYINEQFF.

This chain links TRBV27 with TRBJ1-5; tentatively, D is TRBD1 (5 bases). This CDR3 is 14 amino acids long. Germline values: CDR1 MNHEY, CDR2 SMNVEV (reference sequence). V lost 6 bases, J lost 0 bases, and 9 bases lay in between. CDR3 residues: CASRRGGSNQPQHF. CDR3 in DNA: TGTGCCAGCAGACGCGGGGGTAGCAATCAGCCCCAGCATTTT.

Comments on this clone: The sample carries other DNA sequences with the same CDR3. J is TRBJ2-7 and V is TRBV7-9; D is ambiguous. Per germline, CDR1 SEHNR and CDR2 FQNEAQ (reference sequence). Trimming stripped 6 bases from V and 7 bases from J, with 13 bases between. CDR3 length: 12 amino acids. The CDR3 spells CASSSDSREQYF. The CDR3 coding sequence is TGTGCCAGCAGTTCCGACTCGCGGGAGCAGTACTTC.

The chain uses TRBV19 and TRBJ1-2; D remains unclear. CDR3 size: 16 residues. CDR1 is LNHDA, CDR2 SQIVND, per germline (reference sequence). V lost 1 base and J lost 4, with 16 bases in between. The CDR3 bases are TGTGCCAGTAGTATAGTAAGTGCTCGGGGTTCCTATGGCTACACCTTC. This gives the protein CASSIVSARGSYGYTF.

This chain links TRBV5-6 with TRBJ2-7, with a tentative D call TRBD1 (5 bases). There are 15 residues in the CDR3. Trimming stripped 0 bases from V and 3 bases from J, with 13 bases between. Germline V gene sequence: CDR1 SGHDT, CDR2 YYEEEE. The CDR3 sequence: CASSLGGGHFYEQYF. The CDR3 DNA reads as TGTGCCAGCAGCTTGGGAGGTGGACACTTCTACGAGCAGTACTTC.

The CDR3 region is CATSYIGGNNEQFF. CDR3 nucleotide sequence: TGTGCCACCAGCTACATCGGGGGGAATAATGAGCAGTTCTTC. This rearrangement joins TRBV15 to TRBJ2-1; the match to TRBD2 covers 7 bases. CDR1 and CDR2 (germline): LNHNV, YYDKDF (reference sequence). Trimming at V came to 5 bases and at J to 7 bases, leaving 8 bases not matched to a gene. CDR3 length: 14 residues.

J is TRBJ1-2 and V is TRBV5-4, with 8 positions matching TRBD1. CDR1 SGHNT and CDR2 YYREEE come from the germline V gene (reference sequence). The CDR3 has 15 amino acids. With 4 bases clipped from V and 1 base from J, the junction kept 6 bases outside the gene matches. The CDR3 protein is CASSAPGQGNYGYTF. CDR3 sequence (DNA): TGTGCCAGCAGCGCCCCAGGACAGGGTAACTATGGCTACACCTTC.

Comments on this clone: Within the sample, other DNA sequences also encode this same CDR3. The rearrangement joins TRBV9 to TRBJ2-7; 15 nucleotides align to TRBD2. The germline CDR1 and CDR2 sequences are SGDLS and YYNGEE. V gave up 4 bases and J gave up 4 bases; unmatched junction bases: 3. The CDR3 runs 15 residues. The CDR3 coding sequence is TGTGCCAGCAGCCCCGGGACTAGCGGGGGGTACGAGCAGTACTTC. This encodes CASSPGTSGGYEQYF.

Of note for this clone: The same CDR3 also results from other DNA sequences found in this sample. This sequence joins TRBV27 and TRBJ1-5, with a possible D match to TRBD1 (5 bases). Trimming stripped 2 bases from V and 6 bases from J, with 8 bases between. The germline V gene has CDR1 MNHEY and CDR2 SMNVEV (reference sequence). The CDR3 extends over 13 amino acids. The CDR3 loop is CASSLVRGQPQHF. The CDR3 DNA reads TGTGCCAGCAGTTTAGTTAGGGGTCAGCCCCAGCATTTT.